These 24 T cell receptor beta chains originate from one sample sequenced in a study of T-cell memory formation after mild COVID-19. TCRdb re-called the 5' RACE reads through MiXCR, storing one row per CDR3 protein. The profile shows 470,000 or so distinct CDR3 sequences, 15% to 20% of them singletons. The sequenced sample consisted of PBMCs or a T cell subset sorted from them (not recorded which). These receptors were obtained from an adult woman who had mild COVID-19 (a few samples of this study predate the infection). Cell type and time point are not known.

This clonotype has just a few counts. This chain links TRBV7-8 with TRBJ2-4, with 9 bases that match TRBD2. V lost 3 bases and J lost 3; bases outside the gene matches: 9. CDR3 length: 17 amino acids. Germline V gene data show CDR1 as SGHVS and CDR2 as FQNEAQ. The CDR3 protein is CASSFYSGGSYKNIQYF. The DNA for the CDR3 is TGTGCCAGCAGCTTCTATAGCGGGGGATCTTACAAAAACATTCAGTACTTC.

The chain combines TRBV4-1 with TRBJ2-3; 16 nucleotides agree with TRBD2. After removal of 4 bases from V and 1 base from J, the junction contained 11 bases not matched to a gene. CDR3 length: 20 residues. Germline V gene lookup returns CDR1 MGHRA and CDR2 YSYEKL. The CDR3 spells CASSRAGTSGGALGTDTQYF. CDR3 sequence (DNA): TGCGCCAGCAGCCGCGCGGGGACTAGCGGGGGGGCCCTGGGCACAGATACGCAGTATTTT.

This clonotype occurred a few times. J is TRBJ2-7 and V is TRBV29-1, with 8 bases aligning to TRBD2. V was clipped by 0 bases and J by 3 bases; unmatched bases: 10. The CDR3 spans 16 residues. CDR1 and CDR2 (germline): SQVTM, ANQGSEA. The CDR3 coding sequence is TGCAGCGTTGAAGATCTTGCGGTAGCGGGGAGCTACGAGCAGTACTTC. Its protein is CSVEDLAVAGSYEQYF.

This clonotype was found a few times. The V call is TRBV4-1, the J call TRBJ2-4, with D perhaps TRBD1 or TRBD2 (5 bases each). V gave up 2 bases and J gave up 3 bases, with 11 bases separating them. The germline V gene encodes CDR1 MGHRA and CDR2 YSYEKL. The CDR3 totals 15 residues. In DNA, the CDR3 is TGCGCCAGCAGCCAAACTGGGGGTGTCAAAAACATTCAGTACTTC. Translation gives CASSQTGGVKNIQYF.

This clonotype occurred a few times. This chain links TRBV12-3 or TRBV12-4 with TRBJ1-1; the match to TRBD1 covers 8 bases. V was clipped by 5 bases and J by 5 bases; unmatched bases: 7. CDR3 length equals 14 residues. For the CDR3, the DNA is TGTGCCAGCAGTCCCACGACAGGGGAAACTGAAGCTTTCTTT. Translation: CASSPTTGETEAFF.

The chain joins TRBV29-1 to TRBJ1-1; TRBD1 is a possible D gene (5 bases). The length of the CDR3 is 13 residues. Per the germline V gene, CDR1 is SQVTM and CDR2 is ANQGSEA. Trimming cost V 7 bases and J 3 bases, with 15 bases left between them. CDR3 in amino acids: CSGLRDLDTEAFF. CDR3 nucleotide sequence: TGCAGCGGCCTCCGGGACCTTGACACTGAAGCTTTCTTT.

The V gene is TRBV12-5, the J gene TRBJ2-3; D unclear. The CDR3 sequence is 15 residues long. Germline V gene data show CDR1 as LGHNT and CDR2 as FRNRAP. Trimming pared 6 bases from V and 2 bases from J, leaving 15 bases between. Here the CDR3 DNA reads TGTGCTAGTGGCCGATCCTCTATGTACACAGATACGCAGTATTTT. It is translated as CASGRSSMYTDTQYF.

Only a few counts were recorded for this clonotype. The rearrangement uses TRBV15 and TRBJ1-2; 11 bases map to TRBD1. Germline V CDR1 and CDR2: LNHNV, YYDKDF (reference sequence). The CDR3 totals 15 residues. J gave up 7 bases and V 1 base, and 5 bases lay outside the gene matches. The CDR3 sequence is CATSRVGQGACGYTF. In DNA, the CDR3 is TGTGCCACCAGCAGAGTAGGACAGGGGGCATGTGGCTACACCTTC. Filled out from reference TRBV15 and TRBJ1-2, the complete variable domain reads DAMVIQNPRYQVTQFGKPVTLSCSQTLNHNVMYWYQQKSSQAPKLLFHYYDKDFNNEADTPDNFQSRRPNTSFCFLDIRSPGLGDTAMYLCATSRVGQGACGYTFGSGTRLTVV.

This clonotype was detected a few times. V usage is TRBV30 and J usage is TRBJ2-5, with D possibly matching TRBD2 (7 bases). Germline loops: CDR1 GTSNPN, CDR2 SVGIG (reference sequence). V dropped 6 bases and J dropped 5 bases, with 13 bases sitting between them. The CDR3 consists of 12 residues. CDR3 DNA sequence: TGTGCCTGTTCCAGGGGAGGGGAGACCCAGTACTTC. Its translation: CACSRGGETQYF.

The CDR3 DNA follows: TGCGCCAGCAGCGGGGACAGGGGGTGGCAGCCCCAGCATTTT. Residues: CASSGDRGWQPQHF. This chain links TRBV5-1 with TRBJ1-5, with 11 positions matching TRBD1. This CDR3 is 14 amino acids long. V gave up 4 bases and J gave up 7 bases; unmatched junction bases: 4. CDR1 and CDR2 (germline): SGHRS, YFSETQ.

This clonotype was counted a few times. The chain links TRBV5-1 to TRBJ2-7, with 7 nucleotides matching TRBD2. The CDR3 contains 13 residues. V shed 7 bases, J shed 6 bases, and the junction held 10 bases outside the gene matches. Germline V gives CDR1 SGHRS, CDR2 YFSETQ. CDR3 sequence reads: CASRLQRDGEQYF. The CDR3 coding sequence is TGCGCCAGCCGATTACAGCGGGACGGCGAGCAGTACTTC.

The gene calls are TRBV7-9 and TRBJ1-1; D not resolved. The CDR3 sequence is 13 residues long. The germline V gene encodes CDR1 SEHNR and CDR2 FQNEAQ (reference sequence). V was trimmed by 2 bases and J by 3 bases, leaving 7 bases between them. CDR3 amino acids: CASSLSPDTEAFF. In DNA form, the CDR3 reads TGTGCCAGCAGCTTATCCCCGGACACTGAAGCTTTCTTT.

This clonotype was counted only a few times. This rearrangement joins TRBV7-9 to TRBJ1-1, with unresolved D. This CDR3 contains 14 residues. The V gene's germline CDR1 is SEHNR and CDR2 FQNEAQ (reference sequence). V was cut by 1 base and J by 0 bases, with 6 bases left in between. CDR3 amino acids: CASSLVTVNTEAFF. DNA for the CDR3: TGTGCCAGCAGCTTAGTTACAGTGAACACTGAAGCTTTCTTT.

This chain connects TRBV4-2 to TRBJ2-5, with TRBD1 matching 10 bases. The germline V gene has CDR1 LGHNA and CDR2 YNFKEQ. The CDR3 totals 16 residues. Trimming removed 0 bases from V and 5 bases from J; junction bases left unmatched: 6. The CDR3 protein is CASSQEMDRGTETQYF. The CDR3 DNA reads as TGTGCCAGCAGCCAAGAGATGGACAGGGGGACGGAGACCCAGTACTTC.

The chain carries TRBV7-9 and TRBJ1-1, with no clear D. Trimming removed 5 bases from V and 2 bases from J, with 15 bases in between. The CDR3 contains 15 residues. The germline V gene has CDR1 SEHNR and CDR2 FQNEAQ (reference sequence). The CDR3 is CASSRGNMANTEAFF. The DNA of the CDR3 is TGTGCCAGCAGCCGAGGCAATATGGCCAACACTGAAGCTTTCTTT.

The chain carries TRBV5-1 and TRBJ2-5; D unclear. The CDR3 is 12 amino acids. Germline lookup yields CDR1 SGHRS and CDR2 YFSETQ. V lost 4 bases, J lost 5 bases, and 9 bases lay in between. CDR3 sequence: CASSLPAETQYF. The CDR3 DNA sequence: TGCGCCAGCAGCCTGCCAGCGGAGACCCAGTACTTC.

This clonotype was observed a few times. The chain recombines TRBV4-3 with TRBJ2-5, with D unclear. CDR3 length: 19 residues. CDR1 and CDR2 (germline): LGHNA, YSLEER. Deletions cut 2 bases from V and 2 bases from J, with 24 bases between. The DNA of the CDR3 is TGCGCCAGCAGCCAACAGTATCCCCGTGTGGCTACACAACAAGAGACCCAGTACTTC. Protein product: CASSQQYPRVATQQETQYF.

The rearrangement joins TRBV7-9 to TRBJ1-2; D is possibly TRBD1 (6 bases). The CDR3 is 20 residues long. The V end was cut by 2 bases, the J end by 4 bases, with 29 bases between. Germline values: CDR1 SEHNR, CDR2 FQNEAQ (reference sequence). Written as DNA, the CDR3 is TGTGCCAGCAGCTTAACCCCGCGGGATGAAGGGGGGGCGTTTGTCTATGGCTACACCTTC. It encodes CASSLTPRDEGGAFVYGYTF.

The chain links TRBV2 to TRBJ2-2, with a tentative D call TRBD1 (5 bases). CDR1 is SNHLY and CDR2 is FYNNEI in the germline V gene. The CDR3 spans 15 residues. With 4 bases removed from V and 0 bases from J, the gap between germline ends came to 9 bases. The CDR3 sequence is CASSAGSPNTGELFF. The CDR3 region has the DNA TGTGCCAGCAGTGCAGGGTCCCCGAACACCGGGGAGCTGTTTTTT.

V is TRBV7-3 and J is TRBJ2-1; D unresolved. The CDR3 extends over 13 amino acids. From germline, CDR1 is SGHTA and CDR2 FQGTGA. V lost 5 bases and J 7 bases, leaving 12 bases between the germline ends. The CDR3 DNA reads TGTGCCAGCAGCATGGTAAATTTTAATGAGCAGTTCTTC. Translated, it gives CASSMVNFNEQFF.

The chain recombines TRBV6-6 with TRBJ2-5; the D is unclear. V lost 3 bases, J lost 1 base, and 6 bases lay in between. The CDR3 is made up of 13 amino acids. Germline loops: CDR1 MNHNY, CDR2 SVGAGI (reference sequence). The CDR3 DNA reads TGTGCCAGCAGTTATTGGACCCAAGAGACCCAGTACTTC. It specifies CASSYWTQETQYF.

In its sample, this clonotype was seen a few times. The chain recombines TRBV29-1 with TRBJ2-4, with D possibly called TRBD1 or TRBD2 (5 bases each). The CDR3 covers 10 residues. Looked up from germline, CDR1 is SQVTM and CDR2 is ANQGSEA. The germline V and J ends were trimmed by 2 bases and 13 bases, with 9 bases remaining between them. The CDR3 region is CSVEMGVQYF. CDR3 coding DNA: TGCAGCGTTGAAATGGGGGTGCAGTACTTC.

The chain joins TRBV2 to TRBJ1-5, with D perhaps TRBD1 (5 bases). Germline CDR1 SNHLY, CDR2 FYNNEI. This CDR3 is 13 amino acids long. Between the trimmed V and J ends, which lost 6 bases and 4 bases, there was a span of 10 bases. The CDR3 protein is CASRGTLNQPQHF. DNA of the CDR3: TGTGCCAGCAGAGGGACCCTGAATCAGCCCCAGCATTTT.

This clonotype was observed a few times. The chain links TRBV19 to TRBJ2-1; 8 nucleotides line up with TRBD1. The V segment lost 1 base and the J segment 3 bases; nucleotides outside the gene matches: 11. CDR3 length equals 18 residues. Germline CDR1 is LNHDA and CDR2 is SQIVND (reference sequence). This CDR3 is CASSIGPIGRGLYNEQFF. The CDR3 region has the DNA TGTGCCAGTAGTATAGGCCCGATAGGCAGGGGGCTCTACAATGAGCAGTTCTTC.